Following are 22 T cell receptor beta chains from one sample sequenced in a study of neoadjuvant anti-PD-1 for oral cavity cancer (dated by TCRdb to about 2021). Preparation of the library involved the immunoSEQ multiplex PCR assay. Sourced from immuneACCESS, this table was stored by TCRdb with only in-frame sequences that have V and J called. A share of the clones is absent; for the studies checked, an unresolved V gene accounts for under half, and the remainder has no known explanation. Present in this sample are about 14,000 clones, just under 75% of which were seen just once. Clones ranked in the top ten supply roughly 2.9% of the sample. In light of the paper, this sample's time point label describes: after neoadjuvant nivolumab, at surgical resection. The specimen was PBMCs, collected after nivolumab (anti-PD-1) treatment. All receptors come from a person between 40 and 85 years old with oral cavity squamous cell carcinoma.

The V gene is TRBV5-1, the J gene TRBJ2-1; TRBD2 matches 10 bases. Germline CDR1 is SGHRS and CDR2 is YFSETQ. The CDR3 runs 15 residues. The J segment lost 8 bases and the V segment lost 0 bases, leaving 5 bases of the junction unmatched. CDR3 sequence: CASSLEILAGDEQFF. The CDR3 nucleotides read TGCGCCAGCAGCTTGGAGATCCTAGCGGGAGATGAGCAGTTCTTC.

The CDR3 protein is CASSLGPEVAGELFF. The CDR3 bases are TGTGCCAGCAGCTTGGGGCCCGAAGTCGCCGGGGAGCTGTTTTTT. This chain joins TRBV5-4 and TRBJ2-2; D is uncertain. CDR1 SGHNT and CDR2 YYREEE come from the germline V gene (reference sequence). The CDR3 extends over 15 amino acids. V dropped 0 bases and J dropped 6 bases, with 12 bases sitting between them.

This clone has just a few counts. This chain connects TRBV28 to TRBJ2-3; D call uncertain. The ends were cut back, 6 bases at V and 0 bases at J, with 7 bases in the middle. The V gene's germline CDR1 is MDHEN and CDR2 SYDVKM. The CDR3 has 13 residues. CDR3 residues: CASRETSTDTQYF. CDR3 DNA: TGTGCCAGCAGAGAGACTAGCACAGATACGCAGTATTTT.

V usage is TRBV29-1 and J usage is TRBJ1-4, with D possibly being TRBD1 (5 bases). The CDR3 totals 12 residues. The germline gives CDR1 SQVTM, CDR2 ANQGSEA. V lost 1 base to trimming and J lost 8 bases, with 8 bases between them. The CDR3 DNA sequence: TGCAGCGTTGAAGGGGGCGACGAAAAACTGTTTTTT. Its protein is CSVEGGDEKLFF.

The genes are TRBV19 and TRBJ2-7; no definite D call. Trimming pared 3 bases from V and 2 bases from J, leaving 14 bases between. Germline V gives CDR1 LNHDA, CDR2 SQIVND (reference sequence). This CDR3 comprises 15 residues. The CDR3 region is CASSIAAGVTYEQYF. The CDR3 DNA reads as TGTGCCAGTAGTATCGCGGCAGGTGTCACCTACGAGCAGTACTTC.

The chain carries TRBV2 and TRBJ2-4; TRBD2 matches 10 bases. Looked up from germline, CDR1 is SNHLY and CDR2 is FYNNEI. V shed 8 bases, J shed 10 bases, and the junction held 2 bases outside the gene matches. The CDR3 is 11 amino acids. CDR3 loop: CASEREGIQYF. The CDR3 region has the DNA TGTGCCAGCGAGCGGGAGGGGATTCAGTACTTC.

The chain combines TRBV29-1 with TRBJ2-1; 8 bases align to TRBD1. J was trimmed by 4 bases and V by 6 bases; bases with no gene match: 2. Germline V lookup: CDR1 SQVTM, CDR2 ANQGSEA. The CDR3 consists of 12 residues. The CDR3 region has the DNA TGCAGCGTCGGGGACAGGTACAATGAGCAGTTCTTC. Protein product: CSVGDRYNEQFF.

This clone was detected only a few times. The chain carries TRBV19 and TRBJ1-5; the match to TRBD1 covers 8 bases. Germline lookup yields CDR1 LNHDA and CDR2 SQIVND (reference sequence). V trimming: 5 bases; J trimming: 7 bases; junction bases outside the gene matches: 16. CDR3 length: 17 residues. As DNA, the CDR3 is TGTGCCAGTAGTCCCTCGAAGGGGGCAGGGGGCGTCCAGCCCCAGCATTTT. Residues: CASSPSKGAGGVQPQHF.

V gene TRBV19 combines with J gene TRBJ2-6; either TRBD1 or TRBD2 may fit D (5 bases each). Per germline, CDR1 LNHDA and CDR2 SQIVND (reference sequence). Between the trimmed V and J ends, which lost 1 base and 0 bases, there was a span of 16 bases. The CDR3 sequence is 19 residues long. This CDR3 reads CASSIGSGARLSGANVLTF. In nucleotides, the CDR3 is TGTGCCAGTAGTATAGGGTCCGGGGCCCGACTCTCTGGGGCCAACGTCCTGACTTTC.

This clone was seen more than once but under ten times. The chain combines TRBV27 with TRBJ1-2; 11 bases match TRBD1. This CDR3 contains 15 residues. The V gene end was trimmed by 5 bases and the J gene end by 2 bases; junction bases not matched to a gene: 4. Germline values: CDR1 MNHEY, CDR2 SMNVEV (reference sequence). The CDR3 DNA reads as TGTGCCAGCAGTATCGGACAGGGGGCCAACTATGGCTACACCTTC. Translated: CASSIGQGANYGYTF.

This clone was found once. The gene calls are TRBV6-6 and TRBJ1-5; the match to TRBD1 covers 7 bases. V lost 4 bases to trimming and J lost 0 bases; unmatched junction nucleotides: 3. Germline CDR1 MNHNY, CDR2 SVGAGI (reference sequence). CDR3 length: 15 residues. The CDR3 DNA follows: TGTGCCAGCAGTTCTGGGACAGATAGCAATCAGCCCCAGCATTTT. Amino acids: CASSSGTDSNQPQHF.

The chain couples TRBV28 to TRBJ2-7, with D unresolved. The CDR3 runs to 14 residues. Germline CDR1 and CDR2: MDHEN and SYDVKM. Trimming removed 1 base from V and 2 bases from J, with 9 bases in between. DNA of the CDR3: TGTGCCAGCAGTTTATTGGGTCTTACCTACGAGCAGTACTTC. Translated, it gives CASSLLGLTYEQYF. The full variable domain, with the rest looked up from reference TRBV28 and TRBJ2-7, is DVKVTQSSRYLVKRTGEKVFLECVQDMDHENMFWYRQDPGLGLRLIYFSYDVKMKEKGDIPEGYSVSREKKERFSLILESASTNQTSMYLCASSLLGLTYEQYFGPGTRLTVT.

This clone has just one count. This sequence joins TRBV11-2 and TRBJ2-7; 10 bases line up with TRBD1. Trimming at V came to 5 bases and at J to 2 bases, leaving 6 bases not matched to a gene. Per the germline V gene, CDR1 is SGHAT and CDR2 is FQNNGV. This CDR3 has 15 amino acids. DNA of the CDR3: TGTGCCAGCAGCCTGGGACAGGGGCAAACCTACGAGCAGTACTTC. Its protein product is CASSLGQGQTYEQYF.

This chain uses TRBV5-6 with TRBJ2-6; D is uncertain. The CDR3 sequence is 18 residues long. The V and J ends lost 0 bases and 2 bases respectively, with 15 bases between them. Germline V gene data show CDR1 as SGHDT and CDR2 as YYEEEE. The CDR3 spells CASSLGKKAPPGANVLTF. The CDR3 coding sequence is TGTGCCAGCAGCTTGGGTAAGAAGGCTCCACCTGGGGCCAACGTCCTGACTTTC.

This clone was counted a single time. The CDR3 DNA is TGTGCCAGCAGCTTGAATTCTGCCGTCACTAATGAAAAACTGTTTTTT. Its translation: CASSLNSAVTNEKLFF. The genes are TRBV5-4 and TRBJ1-4; no reliable D call. V was shortened by 1 base and J by 2 bases, with 12 bases between the two germline ends. CDR3 length equals 16 residues. Germline CDR1 SGHNT, CDR2 YYREEE (reference sequence).

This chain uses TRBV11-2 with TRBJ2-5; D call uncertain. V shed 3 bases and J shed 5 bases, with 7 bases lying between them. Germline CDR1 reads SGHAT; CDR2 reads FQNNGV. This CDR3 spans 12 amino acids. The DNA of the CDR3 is TGTGCCAGCAGCTTGTCCAGGGAGACCCAGTACTTC. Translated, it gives CASSLSRETQYF.

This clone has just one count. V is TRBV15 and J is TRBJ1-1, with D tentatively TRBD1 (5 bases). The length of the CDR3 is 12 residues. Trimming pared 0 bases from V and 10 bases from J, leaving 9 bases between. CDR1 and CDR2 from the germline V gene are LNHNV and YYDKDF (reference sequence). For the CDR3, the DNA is TGTGCCACCAGCAGAGATACACAGGCAGCTTTCTTT. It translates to CATSRDTQAAFF. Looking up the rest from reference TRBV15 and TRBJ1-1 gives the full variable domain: DAMVIQNPRYQVTQFGKPVTLSCSQTLNHNVMYWYQQKSSQAPKLLFHYYDKDFNNEADTPDNFQSRRPNTSFCFLDIRSPGLGDTAMYLCATSRDTQAAFFGQGTRLTVV.

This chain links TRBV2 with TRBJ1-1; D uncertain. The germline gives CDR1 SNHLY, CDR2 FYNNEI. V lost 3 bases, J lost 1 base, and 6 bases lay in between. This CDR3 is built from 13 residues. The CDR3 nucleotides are TGTGCCAGCAGTGAGGAACGGAACACTGAAGCTTTCTTT. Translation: CASSEERNTEAFF.

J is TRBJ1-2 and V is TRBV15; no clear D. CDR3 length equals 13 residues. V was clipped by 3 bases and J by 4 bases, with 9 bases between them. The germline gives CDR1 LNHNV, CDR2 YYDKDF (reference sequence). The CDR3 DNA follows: TGTGCCACCAGCAGCACCGGGGTCTATGGCTACACCTTC. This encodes CATSSTGVYGYTF.

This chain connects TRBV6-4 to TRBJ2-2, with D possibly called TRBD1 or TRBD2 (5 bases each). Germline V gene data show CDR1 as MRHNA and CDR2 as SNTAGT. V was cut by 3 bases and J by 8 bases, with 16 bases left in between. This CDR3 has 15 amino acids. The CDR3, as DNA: TGTGCCAGCAGTGAAGAGGGGACCCCTCGAGGGGAGCTGTTTTTT. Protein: CASSEEGTPRGELFF.

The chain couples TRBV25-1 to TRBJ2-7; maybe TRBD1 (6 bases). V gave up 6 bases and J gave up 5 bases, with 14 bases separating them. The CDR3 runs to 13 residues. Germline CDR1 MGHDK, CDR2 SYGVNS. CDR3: CASREQGYHEQYF. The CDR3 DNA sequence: TGTGCCAGCAGAGAACAGGGATACCACGAGCAGTACTTC.

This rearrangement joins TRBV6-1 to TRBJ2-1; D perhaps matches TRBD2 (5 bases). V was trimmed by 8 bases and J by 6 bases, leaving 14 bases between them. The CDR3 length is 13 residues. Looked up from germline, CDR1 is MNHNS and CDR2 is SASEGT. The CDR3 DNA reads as TGTGCCAGCTCAGGAGGAGTTGTCAATGAGCAGTTCTTC. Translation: CASSGGVVNEQFF.